This T cell receptor beta chain was profiled in a study of T cells in Graves' hyperthyroidism and ophthalmopathy. Study-wide findings and caveats: Blood held most thyroid clonotypes expanded above 0.001 frequency.

V gave up 5 bases and J gave up 5 bases, with 12 bases separating them. The CDR3 covers 13 residues. CDR1 KGHDR and CDR2 SFDVKD come from the germline V gene. The source material, RNA transcripts, was used to amplify TCR beta CDR3 regions. An initial round of RT-PCR targeting the TCR CDR3 relied on the HTBI primer set. Each CDR3 protein gets one entry after TCRdb re-called the multiplex PCR reads with MiXCR. The repertoire holds some 800,000 distinct CDR3 sequences, 35% to 40% seen once, with about 8.9% in the top ten. For this clonotype: Its antigen is undetermined.

If no ophthalmopathy progression occurred within 18 months, Graves' hyperthyroidism was stable. Investigators excluded patients with uncontrolled infection, other autoimmune disease, pregnancy or lactation. V is TRBV24-1 and J is TRBJ2-7; weak D call: TRBD2 (6 bases). The sequencing input was blood. The TCR was taken from a man younger than 35 with Graves' hyperthyroidism. The CDR3 DNA is TGTGCCACCAGTGCGGAGGGTAGGAACGAGCAGTACTTC. Protein product: CATSAEGRNEQYF.